This record concerns one T cell receptor (beta chain) sequence. The antigen remains undetermined. Whenever a sample was processed, at least 6 million PBMCs were isolated. Through a sample-barcoded 5' primer and a J-beta primer mix, a second PCR was run for roughly 7 to 12 cycles. Each CDR3 protein gets one entry after TCRdb re-called the 5' RACE reads with MiXCR. This table holds approximately 2,000,000 distinct CDR3 sequences, 39% found once. The sample originates from a study of blood T cells in healthy people across ages. Study observations and caveats: Both higher diversity and more naive CD4+ cells marked long-lived donors when set against aged donors.

This CDR3 contains 16 residues. Looked up from germline, CDR1 is SEHNR and CDR2 is FQNEAQ (reference sequence). Trimming took 0 bases from V and 2 from J; bases not matched to a gene: 7. The source is a human donor in good health. What was sequenced was blood. The genes are TRBV7-9 and TRBJ2-7; 7 positions match TRBD2. In DNA form, the CDR3 reads TGTGCCAGCAGCTTAGCGGTCGGCGGGAGAGCCTACGAGCAGTACTTC. Its translation: CASSLAVGGRAYEQYF.